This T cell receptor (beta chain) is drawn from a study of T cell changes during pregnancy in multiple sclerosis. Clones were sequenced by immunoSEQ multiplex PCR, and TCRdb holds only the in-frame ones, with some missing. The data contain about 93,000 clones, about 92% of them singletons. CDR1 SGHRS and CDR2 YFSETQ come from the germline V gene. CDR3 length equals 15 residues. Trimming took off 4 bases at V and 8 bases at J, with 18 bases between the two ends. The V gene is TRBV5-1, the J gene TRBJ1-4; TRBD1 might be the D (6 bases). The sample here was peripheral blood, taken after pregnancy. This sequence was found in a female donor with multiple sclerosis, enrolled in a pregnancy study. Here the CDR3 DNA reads TGCGCCAGCAGCCTACGTGGGGGGGCGCAGGAAAAACTGTTTTTT. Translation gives CASSLRGGAQEKLFF.